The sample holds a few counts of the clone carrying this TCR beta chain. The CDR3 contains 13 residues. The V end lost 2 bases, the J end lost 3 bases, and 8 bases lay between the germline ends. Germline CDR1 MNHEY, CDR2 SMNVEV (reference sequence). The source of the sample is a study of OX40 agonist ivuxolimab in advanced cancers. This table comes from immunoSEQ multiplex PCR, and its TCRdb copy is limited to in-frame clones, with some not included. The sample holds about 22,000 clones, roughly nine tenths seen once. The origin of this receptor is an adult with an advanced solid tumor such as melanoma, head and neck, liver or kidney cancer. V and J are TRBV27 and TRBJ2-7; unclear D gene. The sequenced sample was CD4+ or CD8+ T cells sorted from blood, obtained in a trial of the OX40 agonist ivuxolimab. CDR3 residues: CASSLLGNYEQYF. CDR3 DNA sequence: TGTGCCAGCAGTTTACTGGGAAACTACGAGCAGTACTTC.